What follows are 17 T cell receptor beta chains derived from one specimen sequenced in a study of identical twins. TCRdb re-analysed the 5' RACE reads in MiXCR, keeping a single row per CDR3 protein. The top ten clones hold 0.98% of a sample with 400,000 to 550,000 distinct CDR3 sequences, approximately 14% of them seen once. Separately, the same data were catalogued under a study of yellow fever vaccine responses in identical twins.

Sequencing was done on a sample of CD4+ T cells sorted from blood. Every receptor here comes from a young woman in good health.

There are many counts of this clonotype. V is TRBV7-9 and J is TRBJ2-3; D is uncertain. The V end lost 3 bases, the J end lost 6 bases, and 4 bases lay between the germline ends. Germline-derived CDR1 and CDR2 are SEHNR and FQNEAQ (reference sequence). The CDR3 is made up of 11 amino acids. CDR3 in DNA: TGTGCCAGCAGCTTTGTTGATACGCAGTATTTT. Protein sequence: CASSFVDTQYF.

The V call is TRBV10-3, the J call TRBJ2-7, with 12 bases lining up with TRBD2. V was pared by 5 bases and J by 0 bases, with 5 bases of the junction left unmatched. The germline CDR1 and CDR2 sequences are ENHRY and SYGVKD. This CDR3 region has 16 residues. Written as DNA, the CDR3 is TGTGCCATCAGTCGGACTAGCGGGGAACACTCCTACGAGCAGTACTTC. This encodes CAISRTSGEHSYEQYF.

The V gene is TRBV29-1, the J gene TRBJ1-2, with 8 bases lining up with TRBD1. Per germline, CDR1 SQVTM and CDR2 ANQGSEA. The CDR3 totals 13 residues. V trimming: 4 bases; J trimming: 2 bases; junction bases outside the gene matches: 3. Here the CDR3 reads CSVVWDRNYGYTF. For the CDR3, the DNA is TGCAGCGTTGTATGGGACAGGAACTATGGCTACACCTTC. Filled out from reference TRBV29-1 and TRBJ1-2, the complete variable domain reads SAVISQKPSRDICQRGTSLTIQCQVDSQVTMMFWYRQQPGQSLTLIATANQGSEATYESGFVIDKFPISRPNLTFSTLTVSNMSPEDSSIYLCSVVWDRNYGYTFGSGTRLTVV.

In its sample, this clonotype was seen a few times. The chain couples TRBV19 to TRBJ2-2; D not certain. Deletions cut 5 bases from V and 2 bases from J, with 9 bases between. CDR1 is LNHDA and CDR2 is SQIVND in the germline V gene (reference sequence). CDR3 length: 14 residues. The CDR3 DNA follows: TGTGCCAGTAGTTCCAAGGTTAACACCGGGGAGCTGTTTTTT. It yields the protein CASSSKVNTGELFF.

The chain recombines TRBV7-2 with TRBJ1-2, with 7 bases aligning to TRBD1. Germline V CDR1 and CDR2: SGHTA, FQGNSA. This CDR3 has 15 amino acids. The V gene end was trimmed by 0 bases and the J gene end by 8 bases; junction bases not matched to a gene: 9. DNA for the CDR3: TGTGCCAGCAGCTTAGCCCGGGACAGTCCGGGAGGCTACACCTTC. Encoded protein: CASSLARDSPGGYTF.

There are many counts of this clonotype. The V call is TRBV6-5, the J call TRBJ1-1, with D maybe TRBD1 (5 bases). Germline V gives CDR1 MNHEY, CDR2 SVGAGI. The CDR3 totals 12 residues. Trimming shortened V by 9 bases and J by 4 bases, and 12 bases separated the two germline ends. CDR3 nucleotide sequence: TGTGCCAGTCATCGTGGGACCACTGAAGCTTTCTTT. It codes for CASHRGTTEAFF.

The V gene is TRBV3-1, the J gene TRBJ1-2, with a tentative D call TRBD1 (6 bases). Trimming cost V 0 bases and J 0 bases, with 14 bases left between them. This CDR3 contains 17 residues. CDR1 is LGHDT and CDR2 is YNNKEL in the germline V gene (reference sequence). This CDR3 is CASSQDPWGQANYGYTF. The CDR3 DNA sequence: TGTGCCAGCAGCCAAGACCCCTGGGGGCAGGCTAACTATGGCTACACCTTC.

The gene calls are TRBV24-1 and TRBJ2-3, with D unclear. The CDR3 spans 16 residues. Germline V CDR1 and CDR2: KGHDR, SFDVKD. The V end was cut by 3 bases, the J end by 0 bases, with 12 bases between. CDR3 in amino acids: CATSDPDTSSTDTQYF. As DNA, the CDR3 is TGTGCCACCAGTGATCCTGACACCTCTAGCACAGATACGCAGTATTTT.

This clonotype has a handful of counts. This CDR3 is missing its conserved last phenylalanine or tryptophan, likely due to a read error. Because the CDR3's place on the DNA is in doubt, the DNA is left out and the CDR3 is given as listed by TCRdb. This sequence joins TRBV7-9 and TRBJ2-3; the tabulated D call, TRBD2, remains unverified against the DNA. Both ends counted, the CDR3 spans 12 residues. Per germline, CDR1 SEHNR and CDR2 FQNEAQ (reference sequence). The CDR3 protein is CASSSGTSRVFL.

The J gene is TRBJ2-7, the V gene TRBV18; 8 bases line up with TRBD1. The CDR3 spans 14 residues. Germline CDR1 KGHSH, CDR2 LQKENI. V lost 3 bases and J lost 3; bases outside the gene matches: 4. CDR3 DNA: TGTGCCAGCTCACCCCCGGACAGGGTCTACGAGCAGTACTTC. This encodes CASSPPDRVYEQYF. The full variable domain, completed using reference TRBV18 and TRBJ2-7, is NAGVMQNPRHLVRRRGQEARLRCSPMKGHSHVYWYRQLPEEGLKFMVYLQKENIIDESGMPKERFSAEFPKEGPSILRIQQVVRGDSAAYFCASSPPDRVYEQYFGPGTRLTVT.

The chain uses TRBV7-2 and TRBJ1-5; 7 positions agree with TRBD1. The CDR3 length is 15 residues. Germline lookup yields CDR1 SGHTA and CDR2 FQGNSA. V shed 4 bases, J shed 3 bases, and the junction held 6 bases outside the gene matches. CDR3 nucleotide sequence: TGTGCCAGCAGCTCGAAGACAGGGAACAATCAGCCCCAGCATTTT. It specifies CASSSKTGNNQPQHF.

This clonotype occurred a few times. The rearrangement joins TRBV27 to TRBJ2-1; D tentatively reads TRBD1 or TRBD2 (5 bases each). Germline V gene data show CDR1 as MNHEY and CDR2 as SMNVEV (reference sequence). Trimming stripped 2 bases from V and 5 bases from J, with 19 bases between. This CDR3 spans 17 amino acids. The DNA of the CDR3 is TGTGCCAGCAGTTTAATTTCGGGGCTAGGCCTTGACAATGAGCAGTTCTTC. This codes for CASSLISGLGLDNEQFF.

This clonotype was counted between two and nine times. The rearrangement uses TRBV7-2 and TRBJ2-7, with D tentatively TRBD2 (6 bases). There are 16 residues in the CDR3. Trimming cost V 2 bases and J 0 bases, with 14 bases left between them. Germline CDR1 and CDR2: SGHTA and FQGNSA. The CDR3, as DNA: TGTGCCAGCAGCTTATCCTCCCGGCGGGACTCCTACGAGCAGTACTTC. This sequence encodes CASSLSSRRDSYEQYF. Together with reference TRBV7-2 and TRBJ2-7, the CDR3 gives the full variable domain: GAGVSQSPSNKVTEKGKDVELRCDPISGHTALYWYRQSLGQGLEFLIYFQGNSAPDKSGLPSDRFSAERTGGSVSTLTIQRTQQEDSAVYLCASSLSSRRDSYEQYFGPGTRLTVT.

The CDR3 here is CASSLSRDRPNYGYTF. The CDR3 nucleotides are TGTGCCAGCAGTTTATCCCGGGACAGGCCAAACTATGGCTACACCTTC. The chain employs TRBV28 and TRBJ1-2; the match to TRBD1 covers 8 bases. Germline V gives CDR1 MDHEN, CDR2 SYDVKM. CDR3 length: 16 residues. The ends lost 1 base at V and 2 bases at J; junction bases unmatched: 6.

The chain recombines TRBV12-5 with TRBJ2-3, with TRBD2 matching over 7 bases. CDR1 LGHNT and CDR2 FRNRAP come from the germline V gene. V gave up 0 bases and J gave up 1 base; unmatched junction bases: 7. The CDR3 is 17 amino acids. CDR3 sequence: CASGLVASGYGTDTQYF. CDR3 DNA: TGTGCTAGTGGTTTGGTAGCTAGCGGCTATGGCACAGATACGCAGTATTTT.

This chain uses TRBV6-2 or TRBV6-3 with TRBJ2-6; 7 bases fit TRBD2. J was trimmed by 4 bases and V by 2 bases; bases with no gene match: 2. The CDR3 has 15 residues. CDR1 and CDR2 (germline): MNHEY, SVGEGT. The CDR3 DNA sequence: TGTGCCAGCAGTTACGCGGGAGCCGGGGCCAACGTCCTGACTTTC. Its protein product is CASSYAGAGANVLTF.

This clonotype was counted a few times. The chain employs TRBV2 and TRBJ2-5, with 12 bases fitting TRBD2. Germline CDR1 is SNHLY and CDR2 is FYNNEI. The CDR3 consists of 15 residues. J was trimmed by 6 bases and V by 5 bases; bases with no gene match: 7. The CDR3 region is CASSQTSGSLKTQYF. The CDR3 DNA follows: TGTGCCAGCAGTCAGACTAGCGGGAGTCTGAAGACCCAGTACTTC.